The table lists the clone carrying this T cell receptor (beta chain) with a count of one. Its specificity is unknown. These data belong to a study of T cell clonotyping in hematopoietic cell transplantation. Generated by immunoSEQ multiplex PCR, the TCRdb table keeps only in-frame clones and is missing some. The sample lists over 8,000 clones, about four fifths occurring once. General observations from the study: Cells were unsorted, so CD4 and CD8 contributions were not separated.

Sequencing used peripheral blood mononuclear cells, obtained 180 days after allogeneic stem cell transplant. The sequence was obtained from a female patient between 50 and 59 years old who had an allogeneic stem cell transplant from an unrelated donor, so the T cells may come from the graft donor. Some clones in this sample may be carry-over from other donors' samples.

CDR3 residues: CASSTARLSTANTEAFF. The DNA for the CDR3 is TGTGCCAGTAGTACCGCCCGGTTGTCGACCGCGAACACTGAAGCTTTCTTT. The rearrangement joins TRBV19 to TRBJ1-1; D is uncertain. V lost 4 bases and J 1 base, leaving 19 bases between the germline ends. The CDR3 loop spans 17 amino acids. Germline V gives CDR1 LNHDA, CDR2 SQIVND (reference sequence).